In its sample, the clone carrying this T cell receptor beta chain was seen many times. Its specificity is unknown. From the 5' RACE reads, TCRdb called clonotypes with MiXCR, one entry per CDR3 protein. This sample has about 69,000 distinct CDR3 sequences; roughly 5.3% occur once, and the top ten carry roughly 2.3%. CDR3 length: 14 residues. Germline values: CDR1 SGHRS, CDR2 YFSETQ. The V gene end was trimmed by 5 bases and the J gene end by 16 bases; junction bases not matched to a gene: 11. The sample belongs to a study of CD8 T cells in ankylosing spondylitis. General study results and limits: Earlier work had already found some motif variants in reactive arthritis synovial fluid and blood. Reportedly, matched ankylosing spondylitis synovial fluid was significantly enriched for disease-linked clones.

The sequencing sample was made of blood, either unsorted or a sorted T cell fraction (not recorded which). The sequence derives from a male donor with ankylosing spondylitis or in good health (not recorded which). The V call is TRBV5-1, the J call TRBJ2-1; 14 nucleotides agree with TRBD2. DNA for the CDR3: TGCGCCAGCAGGGAGACTAGCGGGGGGGCAGGTGGTTTCTTC. This translates into CASRETSGGAGGFF.